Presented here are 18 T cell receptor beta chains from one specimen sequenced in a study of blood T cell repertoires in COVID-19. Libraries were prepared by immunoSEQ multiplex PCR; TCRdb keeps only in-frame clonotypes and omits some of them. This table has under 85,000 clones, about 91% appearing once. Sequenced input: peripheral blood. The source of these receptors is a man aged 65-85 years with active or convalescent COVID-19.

CDR3 sequence reads: CASSEQTDTQYF. The DNA for the CDR3 is TGTGCCAGCAGCGAACAGACAGATACGCAGTATTTT. The chain uses TRBV7-9 and TRBJ2-3; D remains unclear. The V end was cut by 5 bases, the J end by 3 bases, with 6 bases between. The CDR3 contains 12 residues. Germline values: CDR1 SEHNR, CDR2 FQNEAQ (reference sequence).

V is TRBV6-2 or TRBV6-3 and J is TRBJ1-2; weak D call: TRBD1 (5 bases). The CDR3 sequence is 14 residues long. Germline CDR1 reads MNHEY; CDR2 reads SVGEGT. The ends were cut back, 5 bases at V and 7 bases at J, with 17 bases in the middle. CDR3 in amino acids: CASSTTGGNFGYTF. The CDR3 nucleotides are TGTGCCAGCAGTACCACCGGGGGAAATTTTGGCTACACCTTC.

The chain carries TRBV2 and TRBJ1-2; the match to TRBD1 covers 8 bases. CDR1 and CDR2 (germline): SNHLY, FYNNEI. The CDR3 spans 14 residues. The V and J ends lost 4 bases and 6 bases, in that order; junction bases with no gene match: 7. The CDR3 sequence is CASSGSTGEDGYTF. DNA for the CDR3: TGTGCCAGCAGTGGATCGACAGGGGAAGATGGCTACACCTTC.

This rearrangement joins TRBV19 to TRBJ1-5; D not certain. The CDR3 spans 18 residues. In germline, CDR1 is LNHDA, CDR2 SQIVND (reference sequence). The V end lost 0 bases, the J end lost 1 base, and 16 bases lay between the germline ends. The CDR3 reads CASSIDRWAFLSNQPQHF. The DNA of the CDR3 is TGTGCCAGTAGTATAGATCGCTGGGCCTTCTTGAGCAATCAGCCCCAGCATTTT.

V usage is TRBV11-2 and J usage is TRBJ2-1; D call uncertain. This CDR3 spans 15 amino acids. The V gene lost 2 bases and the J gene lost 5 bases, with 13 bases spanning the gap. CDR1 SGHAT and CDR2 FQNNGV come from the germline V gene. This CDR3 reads CASSLRVTRNNEQFF. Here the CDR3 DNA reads TGTGCCAGCAGCTTACGGGTAACGAGGAACAATGAGCAGTTCTTC.

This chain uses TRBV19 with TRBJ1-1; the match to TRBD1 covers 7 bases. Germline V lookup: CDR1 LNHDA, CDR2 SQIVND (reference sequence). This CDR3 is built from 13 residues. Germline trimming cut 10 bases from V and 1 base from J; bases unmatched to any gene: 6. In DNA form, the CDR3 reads TGTGCCACACGGGACAGCAAGAACACTGAAGCTTTCTTT. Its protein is CATRDSKNTEAFF.

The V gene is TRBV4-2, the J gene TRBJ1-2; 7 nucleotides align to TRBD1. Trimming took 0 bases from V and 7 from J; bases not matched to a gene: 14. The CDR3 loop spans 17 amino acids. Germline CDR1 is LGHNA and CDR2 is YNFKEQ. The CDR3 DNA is TGTGCCAGCAGCCAAGATGGTAGAATGACAGGGTTCTCTGGCTACACCTTC. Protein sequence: CASSQDGRMTGFSGYTF.

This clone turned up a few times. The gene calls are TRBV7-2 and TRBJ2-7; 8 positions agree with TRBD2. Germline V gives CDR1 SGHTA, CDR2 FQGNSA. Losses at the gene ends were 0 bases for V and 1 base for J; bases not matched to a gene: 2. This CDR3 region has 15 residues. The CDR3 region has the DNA TGTGCCAGCAGCTTAGCGCCGGGGGGGTCCTACGAGCAGTACTTC. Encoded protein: CASSLAPGGSYEQYF.

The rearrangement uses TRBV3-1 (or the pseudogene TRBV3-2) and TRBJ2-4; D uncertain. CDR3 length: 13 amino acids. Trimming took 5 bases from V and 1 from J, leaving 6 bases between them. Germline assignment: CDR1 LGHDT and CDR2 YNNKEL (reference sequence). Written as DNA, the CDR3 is TGTGCCAGCAGCGCGGCGGCCAAAAACATTCAGTACTTC. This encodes CASSAAAKNIQYF.

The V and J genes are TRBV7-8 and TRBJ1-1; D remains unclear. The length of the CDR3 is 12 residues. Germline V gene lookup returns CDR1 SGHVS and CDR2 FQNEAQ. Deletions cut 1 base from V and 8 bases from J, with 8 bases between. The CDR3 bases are TGTGCCAGCAGCTTAGTCGGGGAGGAAGCTTTCTTT. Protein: CASSLVGEEAFF.

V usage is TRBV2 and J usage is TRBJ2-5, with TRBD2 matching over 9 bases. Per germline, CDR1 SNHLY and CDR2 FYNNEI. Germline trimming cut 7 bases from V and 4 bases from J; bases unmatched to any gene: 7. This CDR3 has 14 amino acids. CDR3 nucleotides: TGTGCCAGCAAGGCGGGGGGGCGGGGAGAGACCCAGTACTTC. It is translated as CASKAGGRGETQYF.

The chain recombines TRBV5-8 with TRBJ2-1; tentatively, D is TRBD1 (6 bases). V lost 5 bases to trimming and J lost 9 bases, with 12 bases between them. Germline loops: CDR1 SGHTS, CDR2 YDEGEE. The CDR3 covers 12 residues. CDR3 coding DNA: TGTGCCAGCAGTTCTCAGGGGCCTGAGCAGTTCTTC. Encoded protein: CASSSQGPEQFF.

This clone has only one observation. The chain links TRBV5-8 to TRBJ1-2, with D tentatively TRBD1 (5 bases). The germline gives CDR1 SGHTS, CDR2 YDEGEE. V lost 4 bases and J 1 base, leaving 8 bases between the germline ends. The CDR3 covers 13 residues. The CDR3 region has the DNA TGTGCCAGCAGCGGGGCCAATAACTATGGCTACACCTTC. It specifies CASSGANNYGYTF.

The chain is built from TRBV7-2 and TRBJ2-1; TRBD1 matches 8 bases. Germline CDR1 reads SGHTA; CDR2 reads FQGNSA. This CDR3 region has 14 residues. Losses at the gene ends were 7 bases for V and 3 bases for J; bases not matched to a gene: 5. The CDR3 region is CASTPGQGYNEQFF. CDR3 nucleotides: TGTGCCAGCACCCCCGGACAGGGCTACAATGAGCAGTTCTTC.

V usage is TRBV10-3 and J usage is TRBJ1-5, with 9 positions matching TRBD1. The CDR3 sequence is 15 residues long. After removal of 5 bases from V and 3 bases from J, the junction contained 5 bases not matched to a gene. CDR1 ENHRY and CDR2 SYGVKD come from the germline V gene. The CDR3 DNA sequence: TGTGCCATCAGTAAAGACAGGGGGAACAATCAGCCCCAGCATTTT. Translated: CAISKDRGNNQPQHF.

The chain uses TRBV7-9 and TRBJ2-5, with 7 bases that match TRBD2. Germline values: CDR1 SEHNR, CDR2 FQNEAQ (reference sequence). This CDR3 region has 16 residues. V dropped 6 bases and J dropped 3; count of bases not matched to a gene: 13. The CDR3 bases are TGTGCCAGCAGAACTAGACTAGCCAAAGGAAAAGAGACCCAGTACTTC. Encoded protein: CASRTRLAKGKETQYF. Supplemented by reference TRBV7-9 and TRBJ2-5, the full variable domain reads DTGVSQNPRHKITKRGQNVTFRCDPISEHNRLYWYRQTLGQGPEFLTYFQNEAQLEKSRLLSDRFSAERPKGSFSTLEIQRTEQGDSAMYLCASRTRLAKGKETQYFGPGTRLLVL.

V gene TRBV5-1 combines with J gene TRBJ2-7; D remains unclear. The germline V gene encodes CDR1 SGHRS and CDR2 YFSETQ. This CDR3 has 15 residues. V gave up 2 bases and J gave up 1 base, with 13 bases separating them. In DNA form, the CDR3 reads TGCGCCAGCAGCTTAGGTCCAGGCAATTCCTACGAGCAGTACTTC. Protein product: CASSLGPGNSYEQYF.

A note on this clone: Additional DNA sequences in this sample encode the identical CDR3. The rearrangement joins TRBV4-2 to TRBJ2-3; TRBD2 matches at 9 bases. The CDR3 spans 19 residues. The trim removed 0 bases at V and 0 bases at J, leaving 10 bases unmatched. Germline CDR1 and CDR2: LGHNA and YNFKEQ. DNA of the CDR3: TGTGCCAGCAGCCAAGACCGGACTCGCGGGGGGGGGAGCACAGATACGCAGTATTTT. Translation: CASSQDRTRGGGSTDTQYF.